This entry is about one T cell receptor beta chain. The sample comes from a study of cytomegalovirus exposure and HLA in healthy donors. The PCR had 60 Vbeta and 13 Jbeta primers. Only in-frame clones appear in the TCRdb table, and some are missing; sequencing was by immunoSEQ multiplex PCR. The sample comprises fewer than 150,000 clones, roughly four fifths of which are singletons, and 4% to 5% rests with the top ten. The J segment lost 4 bases and the V segment lost 3 bases, leaving 4 bases of the junction unmatched. From germline, CDR1 is SGHRS and CDR2 YFSETQ. The CDR3 totals 17 residues. The sample was PBMCs. The clonotype comes from a man aged 35 to 55 in good health and CMV-seropositive. The chain couples TRBV5-1 to TRBJ2-2; 15 bases fit TRBD2. The CDR3 sequence is CASSSGLAGGLTGELFF. The DNA of the CDR3 is TGCGCCAGCAGCTCAGGACTAGCGGGAGGGCTCACCGGGGAGCTGTTTTTT.